This TCR beta chain was sequenced in a study of CD8 T cells in Susac syndrome. Study as a whole: Sequenced Susac syndrome patients included roughly six with active disease and roughly 8 who were in remission. Whole-study results and caveats: The peak of CD8+ clonal expansion in Susac was seen in TEMRA cells and active patients.

The CDR3 has 14 residues. Trimming took 7 bases from V and 4 from J, leaving 14 bases between them. Germline V gives CDR1 MNHNY, CDR2 SVGAGI (reference sequence). RNA in amounts of 0.5 to 1 ug was reverse transcribed with random hexamers. TCRdb independently ran MiXCR on the immunoSEQ multiplex PCR reads; one entry per CDR3 protein. The repertoire consists of around 80,000 distinct CDR3 sequences, with under 95% occurring once and the leading ten covering approximately 0.5%. Concerning this clonotype itself: Antigen specificity is unknown.

The V and J genes are TRBV6-6 and TRBJ2-1, with D perhaps matching TRBD2 (6 bases). The sequencing sample was made of CD8+ T cells from PBMCs. The TCR comes from a human donor with Susac syndrome. DNA of the CDR3: TGTGCCAGCACCTCGGCGGCGGGGTACAATGAGCAGTTCTTC. Its protein product is CASTSAAGYNEQFF.